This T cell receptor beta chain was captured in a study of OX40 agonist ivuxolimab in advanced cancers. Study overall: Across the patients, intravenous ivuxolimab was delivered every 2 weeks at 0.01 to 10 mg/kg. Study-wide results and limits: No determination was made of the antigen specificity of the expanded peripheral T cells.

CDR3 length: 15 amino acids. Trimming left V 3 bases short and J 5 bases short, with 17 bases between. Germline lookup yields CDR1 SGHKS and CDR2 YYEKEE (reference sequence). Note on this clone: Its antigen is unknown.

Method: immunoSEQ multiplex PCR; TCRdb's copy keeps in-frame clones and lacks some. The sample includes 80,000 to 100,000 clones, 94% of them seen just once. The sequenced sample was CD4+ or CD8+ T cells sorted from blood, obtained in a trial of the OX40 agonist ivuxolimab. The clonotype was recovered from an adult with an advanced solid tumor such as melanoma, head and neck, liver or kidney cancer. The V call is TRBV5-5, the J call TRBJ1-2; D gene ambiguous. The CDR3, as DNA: TGTGCCAGCAGCTGGGAGGGCAGAATCCCATATGGCTACACCTTC. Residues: CASSWEGRIPYGYTF. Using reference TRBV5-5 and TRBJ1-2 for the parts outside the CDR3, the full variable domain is DAGVTQSPTHLIKTRGQQVTLRCSPISGHKSVSWYQQVLGQGPQFIFQYYEKEERGRGNFPDRFSARQFPNYSSELNVNALLLGDSALYLCASSWEGRIPYGYTFGSGTRLTVV.